Shown below are 31 T cell receptor beta chains from a single sample sequenced in a study of T cell responses to AZD1222 COVID-19 vaccine. Data came from immunoSEQ multiplex PCR; TCRdb stores just in-frame clones and leaves some out. The sample contains over 60,000 clones, over 70% of which appear only once. The sequences come from peripheral blood, collected 28 days after the second AZD1222 dose. These TCRs come from an adult who received the AZD1222 COVID-19 vaccine.

This clone was counted a single time. J is TRBJ1-1 and V is TRBV4-3; D gene uncertain. Trimming took 8 bases from V and 6 from J, leaving 22 bases between them. Germline CDR1 and CDR2: LGHNA and YSLEER. The CDR3 runs to 15 residues. This CDR3 is CASGTGSQVIPEAFF. CDR3 coding DNA: TGCGCCAGCGGTACTGGGTCCCAGGTGATCCCTGAAGCTTTCTTT.

The chain employs TRBV30 and TRBJ1-6; TRBD1 is a possible D gene (6 bases). The CDR3 has 13 residues. Germline loops: CDR1 GTSNPN, CDR2 SVGIG (reference sequence). The V gene lost 2 bases and the J gene lost 10 bases, with 12 bases spanning the gap. The CDR3 is CAWSRTGRSPLHF. CDR3 coding DNA: TGTGCCTGGAGTCGTACAGGGCGCTCACCCCTCCACTTT.

The chain combines TRBV6-2 or TRBV6-3 with TRBJ2-7, with TRBD2 identical over 9 bases. V shed 2 bases, J shed 3 bases, and the junction held 5 bases outside the gene matches. This CDR3 region has 15 residues. Germline V gene sequence: CDR1 MNHEY, CDR2 SVGEGT. CDR3 protein: CASSYRQRGDYEQYF. CDR3 bases: TGTGCCAGCAGTTACCGTCAGCGGGGGGACTACGAGCAGTACTTC.

V gene TRBV29-1 combines with J gene TRBJ2-3; 9 bases are shared with TRBD2. V lost 3 bases to trimming and J lost 3 bases; unmatched junction nucleotides: 4. The germline V gene has CDR1 SQVTM and CDR2 ANQGSEA. The CDR3 is 14 amino acids. The CDR3 loop reads CSVDGLAGTDTQYF. DNA for the CDR3: TGCAGCGTTGATGGGCTAGCGGGGACAGATACGCAGTATTTT.

The CDR3 region is CASSQDRFYEQYF. The CDR3 nucleotides are TGTGCCAGCAGCCAGGACAGATTCTACGAGCAGTACTTC. The rearrangement joins TRBV3-1 (or the pseudogene TRBV3-2) to TRBJ2-7; D is perhaps TRBD1 (6 bases). Trimming took 3 bases from V and 3 from J, leaving 9 bases between them. The CDR3 covers 13 residues. CDR1 is LGHDT, CDR2 YNNKEL, per germline (reference sequence).

The chain couples TRBV7-9 to TRBJ1-5; D ambiguous. The CDR3 runs 12 residues. Trimming stripped 4 bases from V and 5 bases from J, with 6 bases between. Germline V gene sequence: CDR1 SEHNR, CDR2 FQNEAQ (reference sequence). The DNA of the CDR3 is TGTGCCAGCAGCTCCGGAGATCAGCCCCAGCATTTT. Protein product: CASSSGDQPQHF. Together with reference TRBV7-9 and TRBJ1-5, the CDR3 gives the full variable domain: DTGVSQNPRHKITKRGQNVTFRCDPISEHNRLYWYRQTLGQGPEFLTYFQNEAQLEKSRLLSDRFSAERPKGSFSTLEIQRTEQGDSAMYLCASSSGDQPQHFGDGTRLSIL.

The V call is TRBV9, the J call TRBJ1-1, with D hard to call. The V end lost 0 bases, the J end lost 0 bases, and 9 bases lay between the germline ends. Germline lookup yields CDR1 SGDLS and CDR2 YYNGEE. The CDR3 length is 15 residues. The CDR3 DNA sequence: TGTGCCAGCAGCGTAGATCGGGTAGTGAACACTGAAGCTTTCTTT. Encoded protein: CASSVDRVVNTEAFF.

V gene TRBV2 combines with J gene TRBJ1-2; a possible D gene is TRBD1 (6 bases). In germline, CDR1 is SNHLY, CDR2 FYNNEI. The CDR3 extends over 17 amino acids. The V and J ends lost 6 bases and 5 bases respectively, with 25 bases between them. CDR3 residues: CASSSSGAQGLWYGYTF. DNA of the CDR3: TGTGCCAGCAGCTCCTCCGGGGCTCAGGGGCTTTGGTATGGCTACACCTTC.

The J gene is TRBJ2-7, the V gene TRBV6-2 or TRBV6-3; no firm D call. The CDR3 covers 12 residues. Per the germline V gene, CDR1 is MNHEY and CDR2 is SVGEGT. The V and J ends lost 2 bases and 6 bases respectively, with 8 bases between them. CDR3 sequence reads: CASSYPTGEQYF. The CDR3 coding sequence is TGTGCCAGCAGTTACCCGACGGGCGAGCAGTACTTC.

This chain uses TRBV18 with TRBJ1-6, with 7 bases identical to TRBD1. V shed 2 bases, J shed 14 bases, and the junction held 6 bases outside the gene matches. The germline V gene has CDR1 KGHSH and CDR2 LQKENI. The CDR3 has 13 residues. CDR3 in amino acids: CASSPEPRGTLHF. The CDR3 nucleotides are TGTGCCAGCTCACCAGAACCCAGGGGGACCCTCCACTTT.

This chain links TRBV7-2 with TRBJ1-5; perhaps TRBD1 as D (6 bases). The CDR3 consists of 16 residues. In germline, CDR1 is SGHTA, CDR2 FQGNSA. With 4 bases removed from V and 9 bases from J, the gap between germline ends came to 22 bases. CDR3 sequence: CASSSLTGLRLGPQHF. DNA of the CDR3: TGTGCCAGCAGCTCGTTGACAGGTCTCCGGCTTGGGCCCCAGCATTTT.

The chain combines TRBV19 with TRBJ1-6; D is uncertain. CDR3 length equals 18 residues. CDR1 is LNHDA, CDR2 SQIVND, per germline (reference sequence). V was shortened by 6 bases and J by 6 bases, with 24 bases between the two germline ends. The CDR3 sequence: CASSTFVWAGPANSPLHF. The CDR3 DNA reads TGTGCCAGTAGCACCTTTGTATGGGCAGGACCCGCTAATTCACCCCTCCACTTT.

V gene TRBV11-2 combines with J gene TRBJ1-1; D might be TRBD1 (5 bases). This CDR3 spans 15 amino acids. Germline CDR1 reads SGHAT; CDR2 reads FQNNGV. Trimming removed 0 bases from V and 2 bases from J, with 10 bases in between. The CDR3 loop is CASSLDPQGNTEAFF. The CDR3 coding sequence is TGTGCCAGCAGCTTAGATCCTCAGGGAAACACTGAAGCTTTCTTT.

This chain uses TRBV6-5 with TRBJ1-2, with a possible D match to TRBD1 (6 bases). Trimming left V 6 bases short and J 8 bases short, with 19 bases between. CDR3 size: 14 residues. Germline V gene sequence: CDR1 MNHEY, CDR2 SVGAGI. Here the CDR3 reads CASRYKGGPRGYTF. The DNA for the CDR3 is TGTGCCAGCAGATACAAGGGGGGGCCTAGAGGCTACACCTTC.

This clone has just one count. The V call is TRBV11-2, the J call TRBJ2-7; 8 bases are shared with TRBD1. Losses at the gene ends were 4 bases for V and 0 bases for J; bases not matched to a gene: 2. The CDR3 has 14 amino acids. The germline CDR1 and CDR2 sequences are SGHAT and FQNNGV. In DNA form, the CDR3 reads TGTGCCAGCAGCTCGGGGACAGGCTCCTACGAGCAGTACTTC. Its protein product is CASSSGTGSYEQYF.

The rearrangement uses TRBV4-1 and TRBJ1-3; no definite D call. Trimming pared 0 bases from V and 0 bases from J, leaving 6 bases between. The germline V gene has CDR1 MGHRA and CDR2 YSYEKL. The CDR3 is 15 amino acids. The CDR3 nucleotides are TGCGCCAGCAGCCAAGACGGATTCTCTGGAAACACCATATATTTT. This translates into CASSQDGFSGNTIYF.

The chain joins TRBV30 to TRBJ1-6; D not certain. This CDR3 has 16 amino acids. CDR1 is GTSNPN and CDR2 is SVGIG in the germline V gene (reference sequence). V lost 3 bases, J lost 4 bases, and 16 bases lay in between. CDR3 residues: CAWRPQWAEYNSPLHF. Written as DNA, the CDR3 is TGTGCCTGGAGGCCCCAATGGGCTGAGTATAATTCACCCCTCCACTTT.

The chain joins TRBV29-1 to TRBJ2-7; 8 bases line up with TRBD1. The V gene's germline CDR1 is SQVTM and CDR2 ANQGSEA. The CDR3 extends over 13 amino acids. The ends lost 0 bases at V and 3 bases at J; junction bases unmatched: 1. CDR3 protein: CSVEDGQGYEQYF. In nucleotides, the CDR3 is TGCAGCGTTGAAGACGGACAGGGCTACGAGCAGTACTTC.

The chain joins TRBV7-9 to TRBJ2-7; either TRBD1 or TRBD2 may supply D (6 bases each). This CDR3 comprises 15 residues. Trimming left V 3 bases short and J 4 bases short, with 16 bases between. The germline CDR1 and CDR2 sequences are SEHNR and FQNEAQ (reference sequence). The CDR3 reads CASSFSGARDYEQYF. As DNA, the CDR3 is TGTGCCAGCAGCTTCTCGGGGGCGCGGGATTACGAGCAGTACTTC.

The V gene is TRBV5-1, the J gene TRBJ1-6, with TRBD1 identical over 7 bases. The length of the CDR3 is 15 residues. Per germline, CDR1 SGHRS and CDR2 YFSETQ. V shed 4 bases, J shed 7 bases, and the junction held 8 bases outside the gene matches. The CDR3: CASSPRGQFNSPLHF. The CDR3 DNA reads TGCGCCAGCAGCCCCCGGGGACAGTTCAATTCACCCCTCCACTTT.

The rearrangement uses TRBV7-6 and TRBJ2-7; 10 bases are shared with TRBD2. Trimming removed 1 base from V and 2 bases from J; junction bases left unmatched: 5. CDR3 size: 16 residues. From germline, CDR1 is SGHVS and CDR2 FNYEAQ. CDR3 sequence: CASSLVASGGTYEQYF. The CDR3 nucleotides read TGTGCCAGCAGCTTAGTTGCTAGCGGGGGTACCTACGAGCAGTACTTC.

This chain connects TRBV7-9 to TRBJ2-5, with D uncertain. The CDR3 extends over 14 amino acids. Trimming removed 5 bases at V and 7 bases at J, with 17 bases between. CDR1 is SEHNR and CDR2 is FQNEAQ in the germline V gene (reference sequence). The CDR3 spells CASSVDQTRLTQYF. The CDR3 DNA reads as TGTGCCAGCAGCGTGGACCAGACGAGATTGACCCAGTACTTC. Full variable domain (rest looked up from reference TRBV7-9 and TRBJ2-5): DTGVSQNPRHKITKRGQNVTFRCDPISEHNRLYWYRQTLGQGPEFLTYFQNEAQLEKSRLLSDRFSAERPKGSFSTLEIQRTEQGDSAMYLCASSVDQTRLTQYFGPGTRLLVL.

This rearrangement joins TRBV30 to TRBJ2-7; TRBD2 matches at 8 bases. Per germline, CDR1 GTSNPN and CDR2 SVGIG (reference sequence). V lost 5 bases, J lost 6 bases, and 9 bases stayed unmatched. The CDR3 has 13 amino acids. CDR3 in amino acids: CAWGAGLVGEQYF. The CDR3 DNA reads TGTGCCTGGGGAGCGGGACTAGTGGGCGAGCAGTACTTC.

The chain links TRBV5-1 to TRBJ2-4; D is undetermined. The V gene lost 3 bases and the J gene lost 0 bases, with 7 bases spanning the gap. This CDR3 contains 14 residues. Germline V gene data show CDR1 as SGHRS and CDR2 as YFSETQ. CDR3 amino acids: CASSSERAKNIQYF. The CDR3 coding sequence is TGCGCCAGCAGCTCCGAGAGAGCCAAAAACATTCAGTACTTC.

V and J are TRBV5-1 and TRBJ2-2; 7 positions match TRBD1. Trimming took 4 bases from V and 3 from J; bases not matched to a gene: 6. The CDR3 runs 15 residues. Germline lookup yields CDR1 SGHRS and CDR2 YFSETQ. CDR3 in DNA: TGCGCCAGCAGCCAAACAGGGGTTGACACCGGGGAGCTGTTTTTT. Its protein is CASSQTGVDTGELFF.

The rearrangement joins TRBV19 to TRBJ2-5, with 8 bases lining up with TRBD1. From germline, CDR1 is LNHDA and CDR2 SQIVND (reference sequence). The CDR3 totals 13 residues. Trimming removed 9 bases from V and 7 bases from J; junction bases left unmatched: 10. Here the CDR3 reads CASSRPGTGTQYF. CDR3 DNA sequence: TGTGCCAGCTCTCGTCCCGGGACAGGGACCCAGTACTTC.

For the CDR3, the DNA is TGTGCCAGCAGCAGAACAGGGTTCCCTGAAGCTTTCTTT. As protein: CASSRTGFPEAFF. The rearrangement joins TRBV9 to TRBJ1-1; D is perhaps TRBD1 (6 bases). Germline CDR1 and CDR2: SGDLS and YYNGEE. The ends were cut back, 4 bases at V and 6 bases at J, with 13 bases in the middle. The length of the CDR3 is 13 residues.

J is TRBJ2-1 and V is TRBV9; tentative D call: TRBD1 (6 bases). V was pared by 3 bases and J by 6 bases, with 13 bases between. Germline values: CDR1 SGDLS, CDR2 YYNGEE. CDR3 length equals 14 residues. This CDR3 is CASSGSDRGNEQFF. CDR3 nucleotide sequence: TGTGCCAGCAGCGGATCGGACAGAGGCAATGAGCAGTTCTTC.

This clone was counted between two and nine times. The chain has TRBV7-9 and TRBJ2-5, with D perhaps matching TRBD2 (6 bases). The CDR3 runs 14 residues. CDR1 and CDR2 (germline): SEHNR, FQNEAQ (reference sequence). V was shortened by 7 bases and J by 5 bases, with 17 bases between the two germline ends. The CDR3 DNA is TGTGCCAGCAACCACGTGGGACGGGAGGAGACCCAGTACTTC. This encodes CASNHVGREETQYF.

This rearrangement joins TRBV7-2 to TRBJ1-3; D remains ambiguous. V gave up 1 base and J gave up 0 bases, with 16 bases separating them. Germline V CDR1 and CDR2: SGHTA, FQGNSA. CDR3 size: 18 residues. In DNA form, the CDR3 reads TGTGCCAGCAGCTTAGTTGGGGTCGCAGAATACTCTGGAAACACCATATATTTT. This translates into CASSLVGVAEYSGNTIYF.

The rearrangement joins TRBV6-2 or TRBV6-3 to TRBJ2-2; D might be TRBD1 (6 bases). Trimming took 2 bases from V and 6 from J, leaving 19 bases between them. CDR1 is MNHEY and CDR2 is SVGEGT in the germline V gene. The CDR3 runs 17 residues. CDR3 sequence reads: CASSYGGLGESAGELFF. The CDR3 DNA is TGTGCCAGCAGTTACGGGGGCCTCGGGGAGTCGGCCGGGGAGCTGTTTTTT.